This T cell receptor (beta chain) derives from a study of human T cells and chemical hapten exposure. A single record per CDR3 protein comes from TCRdb applying MiXCR to the RACE reads. The table includes 75,000 to 80,000 distinct CDR3 sequences, 7% to 9.5% detected once. Trimming at V came to 6 bases and at J to 6 bases, leaving 9 bases not matched to a gene. The CDR3 contains 15 residues. Germline CDR1 and CDR2: SEHNR and FQNEAQ (reference sequence). This clonotype was seen at least ten times. Stated time point: healthy volunteer bleed at 6 weeks. Blood, whole and unfractionated, served as the source for total RNA extraction.

The sequenced material came from whole blood. The V gene is TRBV7-9, the J gene TRBJ1-5; 9 bases align to TRBD1. This TCR was sampled from a female donor in good health. Some clones in this sample may be carry-over from other donors' samples. CDR3 protein: CASRNGTGNGQPQHF. CDR3 bases: TGTGCCAGCAGGAACGGGACAGGGAACGGTCAGCCCCAGCATTTT.